These T cell receptor beta chains were read from a single sample in a study of blood T cell repertoires in COVID-19. Assay used: immunoSEQ multiplex PCR; TCRdb lists only in-frame clones, some missing. The data show approximately 530,000 clones, with 85% to 90% seen just once and under 8.5% held by the top ten. The material sequenced was peripheral blood. Every receptor here comes from a woman aged 50 to 60 with COVID-19, enrolled during active disease. CDR3s include the opening cysteine and the closing phenylalanine or tryptophan. A D gene is named only where the DNA matches it firmly. Expanded clones get a size class; other rows say once, few or many, or leave the size out.

CDR3nt,CDR3aa,len,abundance,j_gene,v_gene,d_gene
TGTGCCAGCAGTAAACAGGGGGGGTCCTACGAGCAGTACTTC,CASSKQGGSYEQYF,14,NA,TRBJ2-7,TRBV6-5,NA
TGTGCCAGTAGTATAACCTCAAGGAGGGCCCAGCATTTT,CASSITSRRAQHF,13,NA,TRBJ1-5,TRBV19,NA
TGTGCCAGCAATCTCTCCCCGCGCACTGAAGCTTTCTTT,CASNLSPRTEAFF,13,NA,TRBJ1-1,TRBV6-5,NA
TGTGCCAGCAGCTTAATCGCCGGGACTAGCGCCAATGAGCAGTTCTTC,CASSLIAGTSANEQFF,16,few,TRBJ2-1,TRBV7-8,TRBD2
TGTGCCAGCAGCCAAGATTCGGTGGCCGGGGGGGATGAAAAACTGTTTTTT,CASSQDSVAGGDEKLFF,17,NA,TRBJ1-4,TRBV4-2,NA
TGTGCCACCAGTGATTTGCACCCGGGACTTCAAGGGCAGTTCTTC,CATSDLHPGLQGQFF,15,once,TRBJ2-1,TRBV24-1,NA
TGTGCCAGCAGCCAAGGAGCCCCTGGTACTGAAGCTTTCTTT,CASSQGAPGTEAFF,14,NA,TRBJ1-1,TRBV4-2,NA
TGCGCCAGCAGCTTGGGAGACAGGGCCACTGAAGCTTTCTTT,CASSLGDRATEAFF,14,NA,TRBJ1-1,TRBV5-1,TRBD1
TGTGCCAGCAAAGAGCAACATAATTCACCCCTCCACTTT,CASKEQHNSPLHF,13,once,TRBJ1-6,TRBV6-5,NA
TGTGCCAGCAGCAAAGTCCTTTCAGATCGGGGACTAGCATGGAGCTCCTACGAGCAGTACTTC,CASSKVLSDRGLAWSSYEQYF,21,NA,TRBJ2-7,TRBV21-1,NA
TGTGCCAGCAGCCCGCAGGGGTACCAAGAGACCCAGTACTTC,CASSPQGYQETQYF,14,NA,TRBJ2-5,TRBV7-2,NA
TGTGCCAGCAGCTTAGGGCCTCGGAGCGGAGGGCAGTACTTC,CASSLGPRSGGQYF,14,NA,TRBJ2-7,TRBV7-2,NA
TGTGCCAGCAGCTTGGGGGGACTGAATGAAGCTTTCTTT,CASSLGGLNEAFF,13,NA,TRBJ1-1,TRBV11-2,NA
TGTGCCAGCAGTGAATGGTTGACAGGGGGAAGTACTGAAGCTTTCTTT,CASSEWLTGGSTEAFF,16,NA,TRBJ1-1,TRBV25-1,TRBD1
TGTGCCAGCAGCGGCCCGGTTCCTAGCTTTAACTATGGCTACACCTTC,CASSGPVPSFNYGYTF,16,NA,TRBJ1-2,TRBV9,NA
TGTGCCATCAGTGAGTTGGGGGGACACGAGCAGTACTTC,CAISELGGHEQYF,13,once,TRBJ2-7,TRBV10-3,NA
TGTGCCAGTAGTTTAACTAGCGGGGGGGCCTACAATGAGCAGTTCTTC,CASSLTSGGAYNEQFF,16,NA,TRBJ2-1,TRBV19,TRBD2
TGTGCCAGCAGGACAGGGAGCCAGCCCCAGCATTTT,CASRTGSQPQHF,12,NA,TRBJ1-5,TRBV12-3/TRBV12-4,TRBD1
TGCGCCAGCAGCCGGGGGGGCCACCCCGCCAACTATGGCTACACCTTC,CASSRGGHPANYGYTF,16,NA,TRBJ1-2,TRBV4-1,NA
TGTGCCAGCAGCCCCGGGACAGGGCATGCTTTCTTT,CASSPGTGHAFF,12,NA,TRBJ1-1,TRBV5-6,TRBD1
TGTGCCAGCAGCCGAGGTGGCTCCCACACTGAAGCTTTCTTT,CASSRGGSHTEAFF,14,NA,TRBJ1-1,TRBV5-4,NA
TGTGCCAGCAGCGTAATGGGGGCGACAAACTATGGCTACACCTTC,CASSVMGATNYGYTF,15,NA,TRBJ1-2,TRBV9,NA
TGTGCCTGGGGGGGCGGGAGTAGCGGGGTCGGCACAGATACGCAGTATTTT,CAWGGGSSGVGTDTQYF,17,NA,TRBJ2-3,TRBV30,TRBD2
TGTGCCAGCAGCTTCGGGACAGACCTCTATGGCTACACCTTC,CASSFGTDLYGYTF,14,NA,TRBJ1-2,TRBV5-6,TRBD1
TGCAGCGTTGGGATAATCCGGGACAGGGGCGCTGGCTACACCTTC,CSVGIIRDRGAGYTF,15,NA,TRBJ1-2,TRBV29-1,TRBD1
TGTGCCAGCCAGATACAGGGGTCGGCATACAATGAGCAGTTCTTC,CASQIQGSAYNEQFF,15,NA,TRBJ2-1,TRBV18,TRBD1
TGTGCCAGCTCACCGGCCGGAGGTAGGGAAGGCTACACCTTC,CASSPAGGREGYTF,14,NA,TRBJ1-2,TRBV18,NA
TGCAGTGCTAGTAGGCGAGGGATCCATCAGCCCCAGCATTTT,CSASRRGIHQPQHF,14,NA,TRBJ1-5,TRBV20-1,NA
TGTGCCAGCAGCCAACGGACTAGTTTCACAGATACGCAGTATTTT,CASSQRTSFTDTQYF,15,NA,TRBJ2-3,TRBV3-1/TRBV3-2,TRBD2
TGTGCCAGCAGCCCAACACGGCAGGGGGCACCTGAAGCTTTCTTT,CASSPTRQGAPEAFF,15,NA,TRBJ1-1,TRBV7-6,TRBD1
TGTGCCAGCAGCGACGAGGGGAGGGACTATGGCTACACCTTC,CASSDEGRDYGYTF,14,NA,TRBJ1-2,TRBV6-5,NA
TGTGCCAGCAGCTTGTGGGACTTGGGGACTGAAGCTTTCTTT,CASSLWDLGTEAFF,14,NA,TRBJ1-1,TRBV5-6,NA
TGCAGCGTCGTCACAGGGGGCATGAACACTGAAGCTTTCTTT,CSVVTGGMNTEAFF,14,NA,TRBJ1-1,TRBV29-1,TRBD1
TGTGCCAGCAGCCCCAAGCGGGGGGCCGGGGAGCTGTTTTTT,CASSPKRGAGELFF,14,NA,TRBJ2-2,TRBV7-2,TRBD2
TGTGCCAGCAGTTACTCGACAACCCAGTACTTC,CASSYSTTQYF,11,NA,TRBJ2-5,TRBV6-5,NA
TGTGCCACCCGTTCGGGACAGGGTAGCAATCAGCCCCAGCATTTT,CATRSGQGSNQPQHF,15,NA,TRBJ1-5,TRBV19,TRBD1
TGTGCCAGCACCGTTACTCCAGGAACTGAAGCTTTCTTT,CASTVTPGTEAFF,13,NA,TRBJ1-1,TRBV6-5,NA
TGTGCCAGCAGTGCAGGGGGGCGCCCTGGAAACACCATATATTTT,CASSAGGRPGNTIYF,15,NA,TRBJ1-3,TRBV2,TRBD1
TGTGCCAGCAGCTTACGAACCGGGACAGGGGGCGCCCCCGGGGAGCTGTTTTTT,CASSLRTGTGGAPGELFF,18,NA,TRBJ2-2,TRBV11-2,TRBD1